This T cell receptor (beta chain) was documented in a study of early T cells in non-severe SARS-CoV-2 infection. Study details: The study sequenced bulk RNA from unsorted whole blood, with chains unpaired. The study, taken as a whole, reports: Matching against VDJdb likely underestimated virus-specific expansions, favoring anti-spike CD8.

On this clonotype: Its antigen is as yet unknown.

Individual cDNA molecules were tagged with unique molecular identifiers. TCRdb re-analysed the 5' RACE reads in MiXCR, keeping a single row per CDR3 protein. The profile shows about 99,000 distinct CDR3 sequences, 16% of them singletons. V dropped 8 bases and J dropped 1 base, with 12 bases sitting between them. Germline CDR1 and CDR2: MNHEY and SMNVEV (reference sequence). This CDR3 is 14 amino acids long. The sequence was obtained from an adult who was a healthcare worker with PCR-confirmed SARS-CoV-2 infection or an uninfected control (not recorded which). J is TRBJ1-5 and V is TRBV27; D might be TRBD1 (6 bases). Sequences were obtained from whole blood. The CDR3 loop reads CASSRGQSNQPQHF. The CDR3 nucleotides read TGTGCCAGCTCCCGCGGACAGAGCAATCAGCCCCAGCATTTT.